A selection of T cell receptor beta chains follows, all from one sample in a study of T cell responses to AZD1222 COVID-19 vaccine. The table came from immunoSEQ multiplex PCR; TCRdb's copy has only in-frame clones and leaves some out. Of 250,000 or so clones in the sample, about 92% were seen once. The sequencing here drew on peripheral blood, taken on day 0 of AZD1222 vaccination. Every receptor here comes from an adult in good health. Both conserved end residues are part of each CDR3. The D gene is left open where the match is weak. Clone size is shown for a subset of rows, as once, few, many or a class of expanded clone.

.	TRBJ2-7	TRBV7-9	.	CASSPRGGEQYF	TGTGCCAGCAGTCCGCGTGGGGGGGAGCAGTACTTC
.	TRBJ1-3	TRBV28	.	CASSLIWAGGNTIYF	TGTGCCAGCAGTCTGATCTGGGCGGGAGGAAACACCATATATTTT
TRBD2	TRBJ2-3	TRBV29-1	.	CSVEGLARLLTDTQYF	TGCAGCGTTGAGGGACTAGCGCGCCTTCTCACAGATACGCAGTATTTT
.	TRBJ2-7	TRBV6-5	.	CASSYRWTTYEQYF	TGTGCCAGCAGTTACAGGTGGACAACCTACGAGCAGTACTTC
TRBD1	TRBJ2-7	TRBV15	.	CATSRRQGLFEQYF	TGTGCCACCAGCAGACGACAGGGATTATTCGAGCAGTACTTC
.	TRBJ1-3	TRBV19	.	CASRPLSANTIYF	TGTGCCAGTAGGCCCCTAAGCGCCAACACCATATATTTT
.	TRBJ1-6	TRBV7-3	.	CASSPTGTQGSPLHF	TGTGCCAGCAGTCCAACCGGGACCCAGGGATCACCCCTCCACTTT
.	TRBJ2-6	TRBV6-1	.	CASSESMRHSGANVLTF	TGTGCCAGCAGTGAAAGCATGAGGCACTCTGGGGCCAACGTCCTGACTTTC
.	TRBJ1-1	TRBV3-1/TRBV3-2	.	CASSQVGGGTEAFF	TGTGCCAGCAGCCAAGTCGGGGGGGGGACTGAAGCTTTCTTT
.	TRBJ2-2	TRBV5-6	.	CASSLVGRGNTGELFF	TGTGCCAGCAGCTTGGTCGGCAGGGGAAACACCGGGGAGCTGTTTTTT
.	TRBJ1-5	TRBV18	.	CASSPGTSNQPQHF	TGTGCCAGCTCACCGGGGACATCCAATCAGCCCCAGCATTTT
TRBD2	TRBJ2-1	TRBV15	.	CATSRGGGGYHNEQFF	TGTGCCACCAGCAGAGGAGGCGGGGGGTACCACAATGAGCAGTTCTTC
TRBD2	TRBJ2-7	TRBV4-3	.	CASSQRAGGSYEQYF	TGCGCCAGCAGCCAACGGGCGGGAGGCTCCTACGAGCAGTACTTC
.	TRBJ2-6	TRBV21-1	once	CASSKRSRQMTNAANVLTF	TGTGCCAGCAGCAAAAGGTCGCGGCAGATGACTAATGCGGCCAACGTCCTGACTTTC
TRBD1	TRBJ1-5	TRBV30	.	CAYGTGRNQPQHF	TGTGCATATGGGACAGGGCGTAATCAGCCCCAGCATTTT
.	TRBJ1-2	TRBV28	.	CASSFGQDYGYTF	TGTGCCAGCAGTTTTGGTCAAGACTATGGCTACACCTTC
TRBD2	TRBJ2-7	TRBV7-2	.	CASSPGLAANEQYF	TGTGCCAGCAGCCCCGGACTAGCGGCGAACGAGCAGTACTTC
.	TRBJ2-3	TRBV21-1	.	CASSKVADTQYF	TGTGCCAGCAGCAAAGTTGCAGATACGCAGTATTTT
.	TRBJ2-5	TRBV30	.	CAWKSFDRFQETQYF	TGTGCCTGGAAGAGTTTTGACAGATTCCAAGAGACCCAGTACTTC
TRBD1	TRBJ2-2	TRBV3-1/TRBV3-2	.	CASSLRDRDHGELFF	TGTGCCAGCAGCCTCCGGGACAGGGACCACGGGGAGCTGTTTTTT
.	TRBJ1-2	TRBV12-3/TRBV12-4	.	CASSLAEQGSYTF	TGTGCCAGCAGTTTAGCAGAGCAGGGATCCTACACCTTC
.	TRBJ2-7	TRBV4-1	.	CASSQGLRSSYEQYF	TGCGCCAGCAGCCAAGGTCTGCGAAGCTCCTACGAGCAGTACTTC
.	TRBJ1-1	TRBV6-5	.	CASSPPGMEAFF	TGTGCCAGCAGTCCCCCCGGGATGGAAGCTTTCTTT
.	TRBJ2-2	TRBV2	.	CASKVDPLIPRELFF	TGTGCCAGCAAGGTAGACCCCTTGATTCCCAGGGAGCTGTTTTTT
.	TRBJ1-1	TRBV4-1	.	CASSQVSGTPMNTEAFF	TGCGCCAGCAGCCAAGTGTCCGGGACACCTATGAACACTGAAGCTTTCTTT
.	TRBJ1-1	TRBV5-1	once	CASSVGTEAVEAFF	TGCGCCAGCAGCGTCGGGACGGAGGCGGTCGAAGCTTTCTTT